This passage covers 5 T cell receptor beta chains from one sample sequenced in a study of CD8 T cells in Susac syndrome. RNA was extracted with the RNeasy kit, and a quantity of roughly 0.5 to 1 ug was reverse transcribed using random hexamers. Each CDR3 protein gets one entry after TCRdb re-called the immunoSEQ multiplex PCR reads with MiXCR. The sample lists approximately 190,000 distinct CDR3 sequences; 90% to 95% were seen once. Sequenced material: CD4+ T cells from PBMCs. The receptors here all came from a human donor with multiple sclerosis.

The chain employs TRBV29-1 and TRBJ2-1, with 10 bases aligning to TRBD2. V trimming: 2 bases; J trimming: 10 bases; junction bases outside the gene matches: 8. CDR1 is SQVTM, CDR2 ANQGSEA, per germline. The CDR3 length is 14 residues. CDR3 protein: CSVETPSGSGEQFF. The CDR3 region has the DNA TGCAGCGTTGAAACCCCTAGCGGGAGCGGGGAGCAGTTCTTC.

This clonotype was counted a single time. V is TRBV4-1 and J is TRBJ2-1, with a weak D call TRBD1 (6 bases). CDR3 size: 15 residues. Germline-derived CDR1 and CDR2 are MGHRA and YSYEKL. V lost 2 bases and J lost 4, with 12 bases in between. The CDR3 region is CASSQNTDSYNEQFF. The CDR3 region has the DNA TGCGCCAGCAGCCAAAATACGGACAGTTACAATGAGCAGTTCTTC.

This rearrangement joins TRBV5-1 to TRBJ1-2; TRBD1 is a possible D gene (5 bases). Trimming cost V 5 bases and J 3 bases, with 14 bases left between them. Germline V lookup: CDR1 SGHRS, CDR2 YFSETQ. This CDR3 has 14 residues. CDR3: CASRGTENDYGYTF. DNA for the CDR3: TGCGCCAGCAGGGGGACCGAAAACGACTATGGCTACACCTTC.

The chain carries TRBV20-1 and TRBJ2-7; a weak D match, TRBD1 (5 bases). This CDR3 spans 14 amino acids. Germline V CDR1 and CDR2: DFQATT, SNEGSKA (reference sequence). V lost 3 bases, J lost 6 bases, and 18 bases lay in between. The CDR3 loop reads CSASSPDRISEQYF. Written as DNA, the CDR3 is TGCAGTGCTAGCTCCCCCGACAGAATTAGCGAGCAGTACTTC.

The chain links TRBV14 to TRBJ2-3; 11 nucleotides align to TRBD2. Germline trimming cut 3 bases from V and 0 bases from J; bases unmatched to any gene: 8. CDR1 SGHDN and CDR2 FVKESK come from the germline V gene. CDR3 length: 18 amino acids. In DNA form, the CDR3 reads TGTGCCAGCAGCCAGCGGACAGCTAGCGGGAGGAGCACAGATACGCAGTATTTT. Residues: CASSQRTASGRSTDTQYF.